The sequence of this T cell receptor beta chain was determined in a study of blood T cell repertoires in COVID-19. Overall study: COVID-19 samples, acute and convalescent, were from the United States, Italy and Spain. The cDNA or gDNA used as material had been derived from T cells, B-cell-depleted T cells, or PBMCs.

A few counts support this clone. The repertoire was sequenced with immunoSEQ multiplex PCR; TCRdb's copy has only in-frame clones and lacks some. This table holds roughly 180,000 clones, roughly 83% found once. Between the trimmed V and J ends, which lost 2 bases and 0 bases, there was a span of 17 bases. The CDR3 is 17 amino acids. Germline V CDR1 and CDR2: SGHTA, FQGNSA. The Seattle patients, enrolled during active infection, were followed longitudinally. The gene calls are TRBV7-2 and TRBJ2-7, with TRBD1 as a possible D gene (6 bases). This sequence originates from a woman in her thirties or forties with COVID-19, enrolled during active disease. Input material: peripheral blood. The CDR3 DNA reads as TGTGCCAGCAGCTTACTCTCCGGGACACCTAACTCCTACGAGCAGTACTTC. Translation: CASSLLSGTPNSYEQYF.